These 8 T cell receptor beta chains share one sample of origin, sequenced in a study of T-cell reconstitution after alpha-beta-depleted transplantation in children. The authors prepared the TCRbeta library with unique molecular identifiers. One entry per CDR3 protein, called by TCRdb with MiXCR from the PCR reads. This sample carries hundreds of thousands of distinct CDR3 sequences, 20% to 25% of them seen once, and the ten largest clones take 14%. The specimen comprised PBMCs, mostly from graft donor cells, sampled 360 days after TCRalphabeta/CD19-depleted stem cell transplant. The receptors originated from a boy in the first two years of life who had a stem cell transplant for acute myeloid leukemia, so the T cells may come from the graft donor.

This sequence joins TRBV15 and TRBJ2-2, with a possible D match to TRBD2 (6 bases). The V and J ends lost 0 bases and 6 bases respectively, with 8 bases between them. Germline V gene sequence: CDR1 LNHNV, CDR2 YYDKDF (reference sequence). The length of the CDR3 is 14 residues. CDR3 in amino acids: CATSRDWGAGELFF. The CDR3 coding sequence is TGTGCCACCAGCAGAGATTGGGGGGCCGGGGAGCTGTTTTTT.

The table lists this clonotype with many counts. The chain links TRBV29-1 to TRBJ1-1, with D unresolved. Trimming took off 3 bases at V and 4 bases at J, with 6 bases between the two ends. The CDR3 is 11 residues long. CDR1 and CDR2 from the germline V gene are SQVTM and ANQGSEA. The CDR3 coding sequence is TGCAGCGTTGAGTCTATCACTGAAGCTTTCTTT. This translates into CSVESITEAFF.

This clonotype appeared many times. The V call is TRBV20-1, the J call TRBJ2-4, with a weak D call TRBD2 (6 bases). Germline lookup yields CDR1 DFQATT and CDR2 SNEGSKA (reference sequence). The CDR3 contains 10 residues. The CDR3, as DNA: TGCCCCAGCGGGAAAAACATTCAGTACTTC. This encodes CPSGKNIQYF.

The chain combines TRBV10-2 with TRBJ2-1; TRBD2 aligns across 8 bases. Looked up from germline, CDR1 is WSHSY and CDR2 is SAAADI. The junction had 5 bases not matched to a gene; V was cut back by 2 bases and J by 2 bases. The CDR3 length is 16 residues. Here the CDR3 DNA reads TGCGCCAGCAGTGAGACGGCGCGGGGGGCCTACAATGAGCAGTTCTTC. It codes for CASSETARGAYNEQFF.

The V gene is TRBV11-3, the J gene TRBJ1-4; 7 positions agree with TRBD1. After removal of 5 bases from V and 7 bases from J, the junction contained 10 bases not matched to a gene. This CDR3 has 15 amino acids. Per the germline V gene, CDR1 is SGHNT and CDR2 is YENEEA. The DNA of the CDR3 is TGTGCCAGCAGCCCCCGACAGGGCTGGGGTGAAAAACTGTTTTTT. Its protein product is CASSPRQGWGEKLFF.

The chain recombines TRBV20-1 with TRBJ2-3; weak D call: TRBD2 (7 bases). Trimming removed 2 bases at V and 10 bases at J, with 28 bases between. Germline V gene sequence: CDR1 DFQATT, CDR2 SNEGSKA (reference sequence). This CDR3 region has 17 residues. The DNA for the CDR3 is TGCAGTGCTAGATCTACAAGCTCGGGGGGCCGAGGAGCTGCGCAGTATTTT. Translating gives CSARSTSSGGRGAAQYF.

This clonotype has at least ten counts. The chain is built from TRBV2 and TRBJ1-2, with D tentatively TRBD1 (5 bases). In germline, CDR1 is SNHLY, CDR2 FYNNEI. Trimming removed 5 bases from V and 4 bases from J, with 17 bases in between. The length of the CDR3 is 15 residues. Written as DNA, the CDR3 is TGTGCCAGCAGTCACCGGACACTGGGGCCCTATGGCTACACCTTC. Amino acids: CASSHRTLGPYGYTF.

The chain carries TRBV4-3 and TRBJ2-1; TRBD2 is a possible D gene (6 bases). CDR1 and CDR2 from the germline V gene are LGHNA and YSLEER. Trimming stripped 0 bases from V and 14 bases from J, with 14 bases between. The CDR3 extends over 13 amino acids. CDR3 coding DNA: TGCGCCAGCAGCCAAGATTATAGGGACTTGGAGTTCTTC. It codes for CASSQDYRDLEFF.